This entry describes one T cell receptor beta chain. There are 14 residues in the CDR3. The germline CDR1 and CDR2 sequences are ENHRY and SYGVKD. V shed 8 bases, J shed 3 bases, and the junction held 7 bases outside the gene matches. In the original analysis: Quantification of nucleated cells was approximated via reference gene primer amplification. Only in-frame clones appear in the TCRdb table, and some are missing; sequencing was by immunoSEQ multiplex PCR. V, J and clone size were drawn from that table, and D and trimming were deduced from the DNA. The table lists over 150,000 clones, 85% of them singletons. Patients of the Seattle cohort, enrolled during active infection, were followed longitudinally. The source of the sample is a study of blood T cell repertoires in COVID-19. Study-level background: Sites across the United States, Italy and Spain contributed samples from acute and convalescent COVID-19. T cells, B-cell-depleted T cells, or PBMCs provided the cDNA or gDNA that served as material.

The rearrangement links TRBV10-3 to TRBJ2-3, with 8 bases fitting TRBD2. This TCR came from a woman aged 80 or over with COVID-19, enrolled during active disease. The specimen was peripheral blood. The CDR3 DNA follows: TGTGCCATCTCGGGGGGGAGTGTTACAGATACGCAGTATTTT. It is translated as CAISGGSVTDTQYF.